This TCR beta chain is from a study of cytomegalovirus exposure and HLA in healthy donors. The germline V gene has CDR1 LNHDA and CDR2 SQIVND (reference sequence). V was clipped by 11 bases and J by 0 bases, with 14 bases between them. The CDR3 runs 13 residues. Healthy bone marrow donors made up the donor group. A word on this clone: No antigen is known for it.

In the PCR, 60 Vbeta and 13 Jbeta primers were used. The repertoire was sequenced with immunoSEQ multiplex PCR; TCRdb's copy has only in-frame clones and lacks some. This listing includes approximately 68,000 clones. General study points: Later on, a genetic analysis was performed. It linked a missense variant in DCLRE1C with V- and J-gene trimming of TCR beta. An analysis that came later showed most CMV-associated TCR beta chains appearing HLA-restricted. In an earlier analysis, about 87% or about 30%: the productive usage of most TCR beta V segments.

The receptor comes from a female donor in good health and CMV-seropositive. The sample taken for sequencing was PBMCs. The V gene is TRBV19, the J gene TRBJ2-7, with D tentatively TRBD1 (6 bases). As DNA, the CDR3 is TGTGCCTCGCGGGCAGGGGTCTCCTACGAGCAGTACTTC. Translating it yields CASRAGVSYEQYF. Variable domain in full (rest from reference TRBV19 and TRBJ2-7): DGGITQSPKYLFRKEGQNVTLSCEQNLNHDAMYWYRQDPGQGLRLIYYSQIVNDFQKGDIAEGYSVSREKKESFPLTVTSAQKNPTAFYLCASRAGVSYEQYFGPGTRLTVT.